A single sample gave rise to the 31 T cell receptor beta chains below, sequenced in a study of blood T cell repertoires in COVID-19. Data came from immunoSEQ multiplex PCR; TCRdb stores just in-frame clones and leaves some out. The data show around 50,000 clones, around 80% seen once. Material: peripheral blood. These receptors were obtained from a woman aged 55-70 years with acute or convalescent COVID-19.

The chain carries TRBV5-1 and TRBJ1-2, with 12 positions matching TRBD1. CDR3 length: 14 residues. The J segment lost 6 bases and the V segment lost 3 bases, leaving 3 bases of the junction unmatched. CDR1 SGHRS and CDR2 YFSETQ come from the germline V gene. The CDR3 nucleotides read TGCGCCAGCAGCTGGGGACAGGGGGCTGATGGCTACACCTTC. This codes for CASSWGQGADGYTF.

V gene TRBV5-8 combines with J gene TRBJ1-1; D might be TRBD1 (6 bases). This CDR3 contains 14 residues. Germline CDR1 and CDR2: SGHTS and YDEGEE. V lost 3 bases to trimming and J lost 11 bases, with 20 bases between them. CDR3 sequence reads: CASSSQPGTKLAFF. The CDR3 DNA follows: TGTGCCAGCAGCTCGCAACCCGGGACAAAGTTGGCTTTCTTT.

This clone was counted only a few times. The chain carries TRBV19 and TRBJ1-2, with 8 positions matching TRBD1. This CDR3 comprises 15 residues. Germline CDR1 and CDR2: LNHDA and SQIVND (reference sequence). Unmatched junction bases numbered 12, after V lost 6 bases and J lost 6 bases. CDR3 coding DNA: TGTGCCAGTAGCATCGTTACGCAGGGGGCTGATGGCTACACCTTC. Translating it yields CASSIVTQGADGYTF.

J is TRBJ2-7 and V is TRBV7-9; 7 positions match TRBD1. Germline V gene lookup returns CDR1 SEHNR and CDR2 FQNEAQ (reference sequence). The CDR3 length is 13 residues. Trimming cost V 5 bases and J 7 bases; bases outside gene matches: 8. CDR3 sequence reads: CASSTPGQLEQYF. CDR3 nucleotide sequence: TGTGCCAGCAGCACACCGGGACAGCTTGAGCAGTACTTC.

The rearrangement links TRBV9 to TRBJ1-4, with D possibly TRBD1 on 5 matching bases. V was trimmed by 3 bases and J by 7 bases, leaving 19 bases between them. This CDR3 contains 16 residues. Germline V CDR1 and CDR2: SGDLS, YYNGEE. CDR3 nucleotide sequence: TGTGCCAGCAGCGACGGGGGGACCTTAGGTGGTGAAAAACTGTTTTTT. Its protein product is CASSDGGTLGGEKLFF.

The V call is TRBV2, the J call TRBJ1-2, with D tentatively TRBD1 (5 bases). Trimming pared 0 bases from V and 4 bases from J, leaving 12 bases between. The germline V gene has CDR1 SNHLY and CDR2 FYNNEI. The CDR3 length is 15 residues. The CDR3 region is CASSEAERGLYGYTF. The CDR3 nucleotides are TGTGCCAGCAGTGAAGCGGAAAGGGGCCTCTATGGCTACACCTTC. The complete variable domain, with remaining parts taken from reference TRBV2 and TRBJ1-2, reads EPEVTQTPSHQVTQMGQEVILRCVPISNHLYFYWYRQILGQKVEFLVSFYNNEISEKSEIFDDQFSVERPDGSNFTLKIRSTKLEDSAMYFCASSEAERGLYGYTFGSGTRLTVV.

The gene calls are TRBV7-3 and TRBJ2-1, with D possibly TRBD2 on 6 matching bases. Germline loops: CDR1 SGHTA, CDR2 FQGTGA. This CDR3 comprises 15 residues. V lost 5 bases and J 7 bases, leaving 18 bases between the germline ends. CDR3 region: CASSRRAGPGNEQFF. DNA for the CDR3: TGTGCCAGCAGCCGTCGGGCGGGGCCAGGGAATGAGCAGTTCTTC.

The V call is TRBV5-1, the J call TRBJ2-3, with D unresolved. The CDR3 runs to 11 residues. V was shortened by 5 bases and J by 6 bases, with 7 bases between the two germline ends. Per the germline V gene, CDR1 is SGHRS and CDR2 is YFSETQ. DNA for the CDR3: TGCGCCAGCAGAGACGGGGATACGCAGTATTTT. This codes for CASRDGDTQYF.

This clone is a singleton in its sample. This chain joins TRBV6-4 and TRBJ2-7; 16 bases agree with TRBD2. The CDR3 runs 15 residues. V lost 6 bases, J lost 2 bases, and 1 base stayed unmatched. Germline V gene data show CDR1 as MRHNA and CDR2 as SNTAGT. The CDR3 loop reads CASRGTSGGAYEQYF. CDR3 coding DNA: TGTGCCAGCAGAGGGACTAGCGGGGGGGCCTACGAGCAGTACTTC.

CDR3 residues: CASSQGQASGANVLTF. CDR3 coding DNA: TGTGCCAGCAGCCAAGGTCAAGCCTCTGGGGCCAACGTCCTGACTTTC. The rearrangement joins TRBV3-1 (or the pseudogene TRBV3-2) to TRBJ2-6; no firm D call. This CDR3 is 16 amino acids long. Looked up from germline, CDR1 is LGHDT and CDR2 is YNNKEL (reference sequence). The V end lost 1 base, the J end lost 0 bases, and 7 bases lay between the germline ends.

The J gene is TRBJ1-1, the V gene TRBV4-2; D gene ambiguous. The V gene lost 0 bases and the J gene lost 7 bases, with 15 bases spanning the gap. Germline V CDR1 and CDR2: LGHNA, YNFKEQ. CDR3 length: 15 amino acids. CDR3 amino acids: CASSQDFGGLGEAFF. CDR3 sequence (DNA): TGTGCCAGCAGCCAAGATTTTGGAGGTCTCGGTGAAGCTTTCTTT.

The chain combines TRBV15 with TRBJ2-7; possible D gene TRBD2, 6 bases. Deletions cut 4 bases from V and 7 bases from J, with 23 bases between. Germline-derived CDR1 and CDR2 are LNHNV and YYDKDF (reference sequence). CDR3 length: 16 residues. CDR3 DNA: TGTGCCACCAGCATCGACCCCGAATCGGGACTGAGGGAGCAGTACTTC. Protein product: CATSIDPESGLREQYF.

This chain joins TRBV2 and TRBJ2-2; 9 bases map to TRBD2. Trimming cost V 7 bases and J 5 bases; bases outside gene matches: 11. Germline V gene data show CDR1 as SNHLY and CDR2 as FYNNEI. The CDR3 consists of 16 residues. The CDR3 spells CASKEVSGGRTGELFF. In DNA form, the CDR3 reads TGTGCCAGCAAAGAAGTGAGCGGGGGGCGTACCGGGGAGCTGTTTTTT.

In its sample, this clone ranks as hyperexpanded. This chain uses TRBV25-1 with TRBJ2-7; a weak D match, TRBD2 (6 bases). V was shortened by 1 base and J by 2 bases, with 12 bases between the two germline ends. CDR1 MGHDK and CDR2 SYGVNS come from the germline V gene. The CDR3 extends over 15 amino acids. The CDR3 region has the DNA TGTGCCAGCAGTGAATGGGGAGGCCCCACCTACGAGCAGTACTTC. Its translation is CASSEWGGPTYEQYF.

V usage is TRBV4-1 and J usage is TRBJ1-2; no firm D call. Per the germline V gene, CDR1 is MGHRA and CDR2 is YSYEKL. The CDR3 has 16 amino acids. V was cut by 2 bases and J by 4 bases, with 17 bases left in between. CDR3: CASSQSATTPLYGYTF. The DNA of the CDR3 is TGCGCCAGCAGCCAATCCGCGACTACGCCCCTCTATGGCTACACCTTC.

The chain has TRBV6-2 or TRBV6-3 and TRBJ2-3; possible D gene TRBD1, 6 bases. This CDR3 has 13 amino acids. V dropped 5 bases and J dropped 3 bases, with 9 bases sitting between them. In germline, CDR1 is MNHEY, CDR2 SVGEGT. Written as DNA, the CDR3 is TGTGCCAGCAGTCACAGGGAGACAGATACGCAGTATTTT. Encoded protein: CASSHRETDTQYF.

This chain joins TRBV30 and TRBJ2-7; D call uncertain. The CDR3 runs 12 residues. Germline-derived CDR1 and CDR2 are GTSNPN and SVGIG (reference sequence). V was pared by 3 bases and J by 1 base, with 7 bases between. This CDR3 is CAWSRSSYEQYF. The CDR3 region has the DNA TGTGCCTGGAGCCGGTCATCCTACGAGCAGTACTTC.

The chain joins TRBV11-3 to TRBJ2-1; D perhaps matches TRBD2 (6 bases). Germline CDR1 SGHNT, CDR2 YENEEA. Trimming pared 4 bases from V and 7 bases from J, leaving 17 bases between. The CDR3 is 15 residues long. CDR3 coding DNA: TGTGCCAGCAGCTACTCGGGACTTAGAAAGAATGAGCAGTTCTTC. Translating it yields CASSYSGLRKNEQFF.

This chain connects TRBV1 to TRBJ2-3; the D call in the table, TRBD2, was not verified against the DNA. TRBV1 is marked as a pseudogene. The CDR3 totals 17 residues. CDR3 loop: CTSSQDPGRTSPNTQYF. The CDR3 nucleotides read TGCACCAGCAGCCAAGATCCTGGCCGGACTTCCCCCAATACGCAGTATTTT.

The chain couples TRBV13 to TRBJ2-3; TRBD2 matches 7 bases. The CDR3 extends over 15 amino acids. The germline gives CDR1 PRHDT, CDR2 FYEKMQ (reference sequence). After removal of 3 bases from V and 2 bases from J, the junction contained 5 bases not matched to a gene. DNA for the CDR3: TGTGCCAGCAGCTTCGAGGGGAGGGACACAGATACGCAGTATTTT. Its protein is CASSFEGRDTDTQYF.

The V and J genes are TRBV7-2 and TRBJ1-1; a weak D match, TRBD1 (6 bases). There are 14 residues in the CDR3. V gave up 5 bases and J gave up 0 bases, with 10 bases separating them. Germline CDR1 SGHTA, CDR2 FQGNSA. This CDR3 reads CASSAGQLNTEAFF. The CDR3 nucleotides read TGTGCCAGCAGCGCTGGACAGTTGAACACTGAAGCTTTCTTT.

The V gene is TRBV5-6, the J gene TRBJ2-7; D is unclear. Germline V gene data show CDR1 as SGHDT and CDR2 as YYEEEE. Trimming cost V 0 bases and J 0 bases, with 19 bases left between them. The CDR3 is 18 amino acids. CDR3 coding DNA: TGTGCCAGCAGCTTGGCAGGTCGCAGGCTGCAGAGCTCCTACGAGCAGTACTTC. It codes for CASSLAGRRLQSSYEQYF.

This sequence joins TRBV29-1 and TRBJ1-5; 10 nucleotides match TRBD1. The CDR3 runs 14 residues. The germline V gene encodes CDR1 SQVTM and CDR2 ANQGSEA. J was trimmed by 3 bases and V by 6 bases; bases with no gene match: 5. CDR3 in amino acids: CSVGTGVNNQPQHF. The CDR3, as DNA: TGCAGCGTCGGGACAGGGGTGAACAATCAGCCCCAGCATTTT.

This clone has just a few counts. V usage is TRBV10-1 and J usage is TRBJ1-2; 8 bases are a match to TRBD1. J gave up 3 bases and V 8 bases, and 14 bases lay outside the gene matches. CDR1 and CDR2 (germline): WNHNN, SYGVQD (reference sequence). This CDR3 contains 16 residues. The CDR3 DNA reads as TGCGCCAGCGCAGGGCCGGTGGCAGGGGGCGACTATGGCTACACCTTC. It is translated as CASAGPVAGGDYGYTF.

This chain links TRBV5-5 with TRBJ1-2; TRBD1 matches at 7 bases. Germline loops: CDR1 SGHKS, CDR2 YYEKEE (reference sequence). V was clipped by 7 bases and J by 2 bases; unmatched bases: 5. This CDR3 is 13 amino acids long. The CDR3 protein is CASFIQGNYGYTF. CDR3 sequence (DNA): TGTGCCAGCTTCATACAGGGGAACTATGGCTACACCTTC.

This sequence joins TRBV13 and TRBJ1-2; a weak D match, TRBD1 (5 bases). V was clipped by 7 bases and J by 8 bases, with 26 bases between them. Germline V gives CDR1 PRHDT, CDR2 FYEKMQ (reference sequence). CDR3 size: 16 residues. The DNA for the CDR3 is TGTGCCAGCACCTCCCGCGTGCGACAGACCGCATGGGGCTACACCTTC. Its translation is CASTSRVRQTAWGYTF.

The V and J genes are TRBV6-6 and TRBJ1-6; 8 bases line up with TRBD1. The CDR3 covers 15 residues. J lost 10 bases, V lost 4 bases, and 9 bases had no gene match. Germline V gene sequence: CDR1 MNHNY, CDR2 SVGAGI (reference sequence). CDR3 DNA: TGTGCCAGCAGTTGGAGGACAGGGAAGAGCTCACCCCTCCACTTT. Translating gives CASSWRTGKSSPLHF.

The chain joins TRBV19 to TRBJ2-3; 11 bases are a match to TRBD2. CDR1 is LNHDA and CDR2 is SQIVND in the germline V gene (reference sequence). Trimming at V came to 7 bases and at J to 3 bases, leaving 9 bases not matched to a gene. The CDR3 runs to 16 residues. Here the CDR3 DNA reads TGTGCCAGTAATAGCGGGGGGGTGTTCGGAACAGATACGCAGTATTTT. This sequence encodes CASNSGGVFGTDTQYF.

The chain is built from TRBV19 and TRBJ1-2, with D possibly TRBD1 on 5 matching bases. The CDR3 is 15 residues long. Germline assignment: CDR1 LNHDA and CDR2 SQIVND (reference sequence). Trimming removed 0 bases from V and 4 bases from J, with 12 bases in between. The CDR3 bases are TGTGCCAGTAGTATAGATATAAACAGGTCCTATGGCTACACCTTC. This translates into CASSIDINRSYGYTF.

The CDR3 spells CASSPRGRLWQYF. CDR3 DNA: TGTGCCAGCAGCCCCAGGGGCCGCCTTTGGCAGTACTTC. V is TRBV14 and J is TRBJ2-7, with a tentative D call TRBD1 (6 bases). V was pared by 4 bases and J by 9 bases, with 16 bases between. From germline, CDR1 is SGHDN and CDR2 FVKESK. This CDR3 contains 13 residues.

The chain is built from TRBV4-2 and TRBJ1-3, with D unclear. V gave up 4 bases and J gave up 0 bases, with 13 bases separating them. The CDR3 spans 16 residues. Germline CDR1 LGHNA, CDR2 YNFKEQ. The chain's CDR3 is CASSRDVLSSGNTIYF. As DNA, the CDR3 is TGTGCCAGCAGCCGAGATGTACTTTCCTCTGGAAACACCATATATTTT.